One and the same sample provided the 15 T cell receptor beta chains below, sequenced in a study of a mutant IDH1 vaccine in newly diagnosed glioma. Sequencing used immunoSEQ multiplex PCR; TCRdb keeps in-frame clones, though not all of them. The repertoire holds about 81,000 clones, 75% to 85% seen once, with about 2.2% in the top ten. No antigen has been assigned to these receptors. Regarding time point: week 23, last vaccination. With topical imiquimod, each dose of the vaccine consisted of 300 ug of mutant IDH1 20-mer peptide. Material: PBMCs, obtained from a glioma patient whose treatment included an IDH1 peptide vaccine. These receptor sequences come from a man younger than 45 with glioma. Some clones in this sample may be carry-over from other donors' samples.

This clone was detected once. This chain connects TRBV4-2 to TRBJ1-2; weak D call: TRBD1 (6 bases). The V end lost 0 bases, the J end lost 2 bases, and 13 bases lay between the germline ends. Germline CDR1 reads LGHNA; CDR2 reads YNFKEQ. The CDR3 spans 16 residues. The DNA of the CDR3 is TGTGCCAGCAGCCAAGATCAGGGGTTTTCGAACTATGGCTACACCTTC. The encoded protein is CASSQDQGFSNYGYTF.

The count of this clone is one. The V call is TRBV11-2, the J call TRBJ1-2; D gene uncertain. This CDR3 contains 13 residues. CDR1 and CDR2 (germline): SGHAT, FQNNGV. The V end lost 3 bases, the J end lost 6 bases, and 11 bases lay between the germline ends. The CDR3 sequence is CASSLVLGDGYTF. In DNA, the CDR3 is TGTGCCAGCAGCTTGGTTCTTGGGGATGGCTACACCTTC.

The rearrangement joins TRBV2 to TRBJ2-7, with a possible D match to TRBD2 (6 bases). CDR1 and CDR2 from the germline V gene are SNHLY and FYNNEI. Trimming cost V 7 bases and J 3 bases, with 25 bases left between them. The CDR3 is made up of 17 amino acids. The CDR3 DNA sequence: TGTGCCAGCACCCAGTATAGTGGGGGGTCACGAATCTACGAGCAGTACTTC. Protein product: CASTQYSGGSRIYEQYF.

The rearrangement links TRBV19 to TRBJ2-1; TRBD2 aligns across 7 bases. The germline CDR1 and CDR2 sequences are LNHDA and SQIVND (reference sequence). With 6 bases clipped from V and 3 bases from J, the junction kept 5 bases outside the gene matches. This CDR3 is built from 14 residues. CDR3 coding DNA: TGTGCCAGTAGGTGGGCTAGCGGCTACAATGAGCAGTTCTTC. This encodes CASRWASGYNEQFF.

V gene TRBV5-6 combines with J gene TRBJ2-7; possibly TRBD2 for D (5 bases). This CDR3 region has 16 residues. From germline, CDR1 is SGHDT and CDR2 YYEEEE. V was cut by 4 bases and J by 0 bases, with 17 bases left in between. CDR3 DNA sequence: TGTGCCAGCAGCGTGGCAGCGTCTCTAGCCTCCTACGAGCAGTACTTC. Amino acid sequence: CASSVAASLASYEQYF.

This clone was seen a single time. The chain recombines TRBV28 with TRBJ1-5; 7 bases align to TRBD1. CDR1 is MDHEN and CDR2 is SYDVKM in the germline V gene. The CDR3 sequence is 15 residues long. The V segment lost 3 bases and the J segment 1 base; nucleotides outside the gene matches: 3. In DNA, the CDR3 is TGTGCCAGCAGTTTGTCGGACAGGAGCAATCAGCCCCAGCATTTT. It encodes CASSLSDRSNQPQHF.

This chain joins TRBV27 and TRBJ2-1, with D perhaps TRBD1 (6 bases). Trimming stripped 6 bases from V and 10 bases from J, with 16 bases between. Germline values: CDR1 MNHEY, CDR2 SMNVEV (reference sequence). This CDR3 comprises 13 residues. As DNA, the CDR3 is TGTGCCAGCAGCCCATTGGGGGCCGGAGAGCAGTTCTTC. This sequence encodes CASSPLGAGEQFF.

The chain is built from TRBV4-1 and TRBJ1-1; D is possibly TRBD1 (5 bases). The germline V and J ends were trimmed by 5 bases and 1 base, with 8 bases remaining between them. Germline CDR1 reads MGHRA; CDR2 reads YSYEKL. The CDR3 is made up of 13 amino acids. In nucleotides, the CDR3 is TGCGCCAGCAGCGCTCAGGGGAACACTGAAGCTTTCTTT. Protein sequence: CASSAQGNTEAFF.

This clone has only a few counts. This sequence joins TRBV29-1 and TRBJ1-2, with D unclear. The CDR3 has 15 amino acids. Per germline, CDR1 SQVTM and CDR2 ANQGSEA. V dropped 7 bases and J dropped 4 bases, with 22 bases sitting between them. The CDR3 here is CSARESGKLVYGYTF. DNA for the CDR3: TGCAGCGCCCGGGAATCCGGGAAGCTTGTCTATGGCTACACCTTC.

V usage is TRBV4-2 and J usage is TRBJ2-3; 7 bases line up with TRBD2. This CDR3 has 14 residues. Trimming removed 3 bases from V and 2 bases from J; junction bases left unmatched: 2. Per germline, CDR1 LGHNA and CDR2 YNFKEQ. The CDR3, as DNA: TGTGCCAGCAGCCAGGGGGGGACCACAGATACGCAGTATTTT. It specifies CASSQGGTTDTQYF.

The chain uses TRBV10-3 and TRBJ2-2; D is unclear. The CDR3 has 16 amino acids. V was trimmed by 0 bases and J by 1 base, leaving 9 bases between them. Germline assignment: CDR1 ENHRY and CDR2 SYGVKD. The CDR3 here is CAISESNLGNTGELFF. CDR3 nucleotide sequence: TGTGCCATCAGTGAGTCCAATCTAGGGAACACCGGGGAGCTGTTTTTT.

This chain joins TRBV5-1 and TRBJ2-2; unclear D gene. V shed 0 bases and J shed 3 bases, with 3 bases lying between them. Germline CDR1 and CDR2: SGHRS and YFSETQ. This CDR3 has 13 residues. CDR3 sequence (DNA): TGCGCCAGCAGCTTGGACTACACCGGGGAGCTGTTTTTT. It translates to CASSLDYTGELFF.

The chain employs TRBV27 and TRBJ1-4; no firm D call. Trimming shortened V by 3 bases and J by 7 bases, and 15 bases separated the two germline ends. CDR1 MNHEY and CDR2 SMNVEV come from the germline V gene (reference sequence). The CDR3 extends over 15 amino acids. The DNA for the CDR3 is TGTGCCAGCAGTTTGTCGGGAAGGAGAGGTGAAAAACTGTTTTTT. Translating gives CASSLSGRRGEKLFF.

This rearrangement joins TRBV5-6 to TRBJ2-1, with 7 bases matching TRBD2. V was pared by 2 bases and J by 7 bases, with 9 bases of the junction left unmatched. CDR3 length: 15 residues. The V gene's germline CDR1 is SGHDT and CDR2 YYEEEE. CDR3 sequence: CASSLGLADTNEQFF. The CDR3 nucleotides read TGTGCCAGCAGCTTAGGCCTAGCGGACACAAATGAGCAGTTCTTC.

Here the CDR3 reads CASSLRRGELFF. DNA for the CDR3: TGTGCCAGCAGCTTGCGGCGCGGGGAGCTGTTTTTT. This rearrangement joins TRBV11-2 to TRBJ2-2, with D hard to call. This CDR3 contains 12 residues. Germline V CDR1 and CDR2: SGHAT, FQNNGV. Deletions cut 3 bases from V and 7 bases from J, with 6 bases between. The full variable domain, rest sourced from reference TRBV11-2 and TRBJ2-2, is EAGVAQSPRYKIIEKRQSVAFWCNPISGHATLYWYQQILGQGPKLLIQFQNNGVVDDSQLPKDRFSAERLKGVDSTLKIQPAKLEDSAVYLCASSLRRGELFFGEGSRLTVL.